A single sample is the source of the 27 T cell receptor beta chains below, sequenced in a study of blood T cell repertoires in COVID-19. Sequencing was performed with immunoSEQ multiplex PCR; in TCRdb, only in-frame clones are kept and a portion is missing. The sample holds a few hundred thousand clones; about nine tenths are singletons and the top ten take approximately 1.3%. Sequencing was carried out using PBMCs or T cells enriched from blood (not recorded which). The receptors stem from a human donor in a cohort exposed to, infected with or recovered from COVID-19 (not recorded which). The donor label of this sample is uncertain.

The gene calls are TRBV24-1 and TRBJ1-6; D gene ambiguous. The CDR3 is made up of 16 amino acids. Germline values: CDR1 KGHDR, CDR2 SFDVKD. Trimming cost V 4 bases and J 10 bases, with 19 bases left between them. CDR3: CATSDMVEGQRSPLHF. The DNA for the CDR3 is TGTGCCACCAGTGACATGGTAGAGGGCCAAAGGTCACCCCTCCACTTT.

Notes on this clone: The same CDR3 can be traced to other DNA sequences in this sample. This chain connects TRBV24-1 to TRBJ1-1; TRBD1 matches at 8 bases. V lost 4 bases to trimming and J lost 11 bases; unmatched junction nucleotides: 5. The CDR3 consists of 12 residues. In germline, CDR1 is KGHDR, CDR2 SFDVKD. The CDR3 bases are TGTGCCACCAGTGACAGGACAGGGCGTGCTTTCTTT. Residues: CATSDRTGRAFF.

DNA of the CDR3: TGTGCTCTTTTGAGAGGGAATGAGCAGTTCTTC. Translated: CALLRGNEQFF. This chain connects TRBV30 to TRBJ2-1, with a tentative D call TRBD2 (5 bases). Germline assignment: CDR1 GTSNPN and CDR2 SVGIG (reference sequence). CDR3 length: 11 residues.

Regarding this clone: A much larger clone differs from this one at a single base, so this may be a read error. The chain recombines TRBV9 with TRBJ1-2, with D maybe TRBD1 (6 bases). Germline V CDR1 and CDR2: SGDLS, YYNGEE. Trimming removed 0 bases at V and 8 bases at J, with 11 bases between. The CDR3 has 13 residues. The CDR3 DNA follows: TGTGCCAGCAGCGTAGAACAGGGCAACGGCTACACCTTC. It encodes CASSVEQGNGYTF.

The rearrangement links TRBV19 to TRBJ1-4, with D uncertain. Germline V CDR1 and CDR2: LNHDA, SQIVND (reference sequence). The CDR3 is 13 amino acids. Trimming removed 4 bases at V and 7 bases at J, with 10 bases between. This CDR3 reads CASSKLAFEKLFF. The CDR3 region has the DNA TGTGCCAGTAGTAAGTTGGCTTTTGAAAAACTGTTTTTT.

This clone occurred a few times. The chain employs TRBV24-1 and TRBJ2-7, with 8 bases aligning to TRBD1. The CDR3 totals 12 residues. Germline V gene lookup returns CDR1 KGHDR and CDR2 SFDVKD. Trimming took 10 bases from V and 2 from J; bases not matched to a gene: 3. CDR3 region: CATTGQAYEQYF. The CDR3 bases are TGTGCCACGACGGGACAGGCCTACGAGCAGTACTTC.

This clone was observed once. CDR3 nucleotide sequence: TGTGCCAGTACCGCACAACCACCAGGGTCTAATCAGCCCCAGCATTTT. Translated: CASTAQPPGSNQPQHF. The V and J genes are TRBV19 and TRBJ1-5, with D possibly being TRBD1 (5 bases). Trimming took 7 bases from V and 4 from J, leaving 20 bases between them. The length of the CDR3 is 16 residues. The germline V gene has CDR1 LNHDA and CDR2 SQIVND (reference sequence).

The gene calls are TRBV15 and TRBJ2-5; TRBD1 matches at 7 bases. The J segment lost 2 bases and the V segment lost 3 bases, leaving 9 bases of the junction unmatched. Looked up from germline, CDR1 is LNHNV and CDR2 is YYDKDF (reference sequence). This CDR3 spans 16 amino acids. The DNA for the CDR3 is TGTGCCACCAGCAGGAGCTTTAGACAGGGACAAGAGACCCAGTACTTC. Translation: CATSRSFRQGQETQYF.

This chain links TRBV12-2 with TRBJ2-2; the table calls TRBD2, which could not be checked here. TRBV12-2 is recorded as a pseudogene. The CDR3 is made up of 17 amino acids. CDR3 nucleotide sequence: TGTGCAAGTCGCTTAGATCGACCCAGGCGCGGGACCGGGGAGCTGTTTTTT. As protein: CASRLDRPRRGTGELFF.

A note on this clone: The same CDR3 also results from other DNA sequences found in this sample. The rearrangement uses TRBV7-2 and TRBJ1-2; D not certain. CDR1 SGHTA and CDR2 FQGNSA come from the germline V gene. The V and J ends lost 1 base and 0 bases respectively, with 3 bases between them. This CDR3 has 13 residues. The CDR3 bases are TGTGCCAGCAGCTTAGGTACTAACTATGGCTACACCTTC. Protein: CASSLGTNYGYTF. Using reference TRBV7-2 and TRBJ1-2 for the parts outside the CDR3, the full variable domain is GAGVSQSPSNKVTEKGKDVELRCDPISGHTALYWYRQSLGQGLEFLIYFQGNSAPDKSGLPSDRFSAERTGGSVSTLTIQRTQQEDSAVYLCASSLGTNYGYTFGSGTRLTVV.

This clone turned up a few times. J is TRBJ1-4 and V is TRBV6-1, with 11 bases fitting TRBD1. CDR3 length: 17 amino acids. The J segment lost 8 bases and the V segment lost 1 base, leaving 9 bases of the junction unmatched. CDR1 is MNHNS, CDR2 SASEGT, per germline. The CDR3 DNA is TGTGCCAGCAGTGAAGTGGTCGCGGGACAGGGGGGAGAAAAACTGTTTTTT. This gives the protein CASSEVVAGQGGEKLFF.

A few counts support this clone. The chain joins TRBV2 to TRBJ2-4; D is undetermined. Germline V gene sequence: CDR1 SNHLY, CDR2 FYNNEI. V was trimmed by 8 bases and J by 6 bases, leaving 17 bases between them. The CDR3 totals 14 residues. CDR3 region: CASLEWRPGNIQYF. The CDR3 DNA reads as TGTGCCAGCTTAGAGTGGCGGCCCGGAAACATTCAGTACTTC.

The CDR3 sequence is CASRLLAGGTYEQYF. CDR3 in DNA: TGTGCCAGCAGGTTACTAGCGGGGGGTACCTACGAGCAGTACTTC. V gene TRBV2 combines with J gene TRBJ2-7; TRBD2 agrees at 12 bases. Germline CDR1 and CDR2: SNHLY and FYNNEI. After removal of 6 bases from V and 2 bases from J, the junction contained 5 bases not matched to a gene. This CDR3 comprises 15 residues.

This chain links TRBV30 with TRBJ2-5; D is unresolved. The germline V gene has CDR1 GTSNPN and CDR2 SVGIG (reference sequence). The CDR3 extends over 13 amino acids. Trimming took off 3 bases at V and 3 bases at J, with 11 bases between the two ends. The CDR3: CAWRPRTEETQYF. The CDR3, as DNA: TGTGCCTGGAGACCCCGAACGGAAGAGACCCAGTACTTC.

The genes are TRBV3-1 (or the pseudogene TRBV3-2) and TRBJ1-1, with TRBD1 as a possible D gene (6 bases). V was pared by 1 base and J by 1 base, with 10 bases between. This CDR3 has 15 residues. Germline CDR1 is LGHDT and CDR2 is YNNKEL (reference sequence). CDR3 nucleotide sequence: TGTGCCAGCAGCCAAGTCTCAGGGGCGAACACTGAAGCTTTCTTT. Amino acids: CASSQVSGANTEAFF.

The V call is TRBV29-1, the J call TRBJ1-2; D might be TRBD1 (6 bases). The V end lost 7 bases, the J end lost 4 bases, and 13 bases lay between the germline ends. Germline CDR1 SQVTM, CDR2 ANQGSEA. This CDR3 contains 12 residues. The CDR3 bases are TGCAGCGCGGGCGGGGGCAGCTATGGCTACACCTTC. Its protein is CSAGGGSYGYTF.

J is TRBJ1-5 and V is TRBV7-2; no reliable D call. The germline V and J ends were trimmed by 2 bases and 3 bases, with 5 bases remaining between them. Germline CDR1 SGHTA, CDR2 FQGNSA. The CDR3 runs to 13 residues. The CDR3, as DNA: TGTGCCAGCAGCTTAATATACAATCAGCCCCAGCATTTT. Amino acid sequence: CASSLIYNQPQHF.

With respect to this clone: The junction and the germline gene differ at one end; a read error may be behind it. The V gene is TRBV6-1, the J gene TRBJ2-5; 11 bases agree with TRBD1. From germline, CDR1 is MNHNS and CDR2 SASEGT. The CDR3 consists of 14 residues. CDR3: CASSEGQGASAPYF. The CDR3 DNA reads TGTGCCAGCAGCGAAGGACAGGGGGCTAGCGCCCCGTACTTC.

This sequence joins TRBV5-1 and TRBJ1-2; TRBD1 agrees at 9 bases. V gave up 4 bases and J gave up 7 bases; unmatched junction bases: 8. Germline V gene data show CDR1 as SGHRS and CDR2 as YFSETQ. The length of the CDR3 is 14 residues. Written as DNA, the CDR3 is TGCGCCAGCAGCCCAGGACAGGGGAGCGGTGGCTACACCTTC. Translation: CASSPGQGSGGYTF. The variable domain in full, with the rest retrieved from reference TRBV5-1 and TRBJ1-2, is KAGVTQTPRYLIKTRGQQVTLSCSPISGHRSVSWYQQTPGQGLQFLFEYFSETQRNKGNFPGRFSGRQFSNSRSEMNVSTLELGDSALYLCASSPGQGSGGYTFGSGTRLTVV.

This chain uses TRBV24-1 with TRBJ1-5, with 11 positions matching TRBD1. Germline values: CDR1 KGHDR, CDR2 SFDVKD. The CDR3 has 17 residues. J was trimmed by 3 bases and V by 4 bases; bases with no gene match: 7. In DNA form, the CDR3 reads TGTGCCACCAGTGAAGCCGGGACAGGGGGTTTCAATCAGCCCCAGCATTTT. Translation gives CATSEAGTGGFNQPQHF.

The V and J genes are TRBV5-6 and TRBJ1-5, with a weak D call TRBD1 (5 bases). V dropped 0 bases and J dropped 0 bases, with 7 bases sitting between them. There are 15 residues in the CDR3. CDR1 and CDR2 (germline): SGHDT, YYEEEE. CDR3 coding DNA: TGTGCCAGCAGCTTGGACGGGGGTAGCAATCAGCCCCAGCATTTT. Translation gives CASSLDGGSNQPQHF.

J is TRBJ2-2 and V is TRBV7-2; D perhaps matches TRBD2 (5 bases). The CDR3 length is 17 residues. Germline CDR1 is SGHTA and CDR2 is FQGNSA. Trimming pared 5 bases from V and 1 base from J, leaving 17 bases between. The CDR3 DNA reads as TGTGCCAGCAGCCGCCCCTTGACGGGGAGGAACACCGGGGAGCTGTTTTTT. It is translated as CASSRPLTGRNTGELFF.

The chain's CDR3 is CASSSTGAGSDTQYF. For the CDR3, the DNA is TGTGCCAGCAGCTCGACGGGCGCGGGGTCAGATACGCAGTATTTT. The chain has TRBV27 and TRBJ2-3; a possible D gene is TRBD2 (6 bases). The V end was cut by 6 bases, the J end by 4 bases, with 17 bases between. CDR3 length: 15 residues. Germline lookup yields CDR1 MNHEY and CDR2 SMNVEV (reference sequence).

The chain has TRBV28 and TRBJ1-2; a weak D match, TRBD1 (5 bases). The CDR3 covers 13 residues. Germline values: CDR1 MDHEN, CDR2 SYDVKM. V dropped 4 bases and J dropped 2 bases, with 8 bases sitting between them. In DNA, the CDR3 is TGTGCCAGCAGTTCAGGGAACAACTATGGCTACACCTTC. Residues: CASSSGNNYGYTF.

The rearrangement joins TRBV5-1 to TRBJ1-2; 7 nucleotides agree with TRBD1. Per the germline V gene, CDR1 is SGHRS and CDR2 is YFSETQ. The V segment lost 0 bases and the J segment 2 bases; nucleotides outside the gene matches: 10. This CDR3 region has 17 residues. DNA for the CDR3: TGCGCCAGCAGCTTGGCCGGGTTAAGGGGGCAGAACTATGGCTACACCTTC. It encodes CASSLAGLRGQNYGYTF.

The CDR3 sequence: CASSFSLAVEQYF. CDR3 coding DNA: TGTGCCAGCAGCTTTTCCCTAGCGGTAGAGCAGTACTTC. This chain uses TRBV4-2 with TRBJ2-7, with 7 bases identical to TRBD2. The CDR3 loop spans 13 amino acids. Trimming at V came to 5 bases and at J to 7 bases, leaving 8 bases not matched to a gene. CDR1 is LGHNA, CDR2 YNFKEQ, per germline.

The DNA for the CDR3 is TGTGCCAGCAGCAAAGTCGAGGGCAGACCCAGGAGCAATCAGCCCCAGCATTTT. This gives the protein CASSKVEGRPRSNQPQHF. This chain joins TRBV21-1 and TRBJ1-5. TRBV21-1 is labeled a pseudogene. The CDR3 totals 18 residues.